These 17 T cell receptor beta chains were sequenced from one sample in a study of tissue T cells after allogeneic stem cell transplantation. Profiling relied on immunoSEQ multiplex PCR, and the TCRdb table lists in-frame clones only, not all of them. The repertoire includes approximately 22,000 clones, 72% of them detected once, and under 0.75% sits in the top ten. The specimen was spleen. The receptor set was obtained from a female BALB/c mouse in good health. The strain's MHC haplotype is H2-d.

Points on this clone: These gene names are mouse names. Read coverage stops 1 residue before the CDR3 terminus; the germline J gene supplies the remainder. This chain joins TRBV14 and TRBJ2-5; 7 bases map to TRBD2. CDR1 is SGHDT, CDR2 FRDEAV, per germline. The CDR3 consists of 11 residues. J lost 8 bases, V lost 4 bases, and 1 base had no gene match. The CDR3: CASSRGGTQYF. The part of the CDR3 DNA that was read is TGTGCCAGCAGTCGGGGGGGCACCCAGTAC. The variable domain in full, completed from reference TRBV14 and TRBJ2-5, reads EAGVTQSPRYAVLQEGQAVSFWCDPISGHDTLYWYQQPRDQGPQLLVYFRDEAVIDNSQLPSDRFSAVRPKGTNSTLKIQSAKQGDTATYLCASSRGGTQYFGPGTRLLVL.

A remark on this clone: Each gene name is a mouse one. The read ends 1 residue early relative to the CDR3; the germline J gene fills the gap. V is TRBV13-2 and J is TRBJ2-1; 7 nucleotides match TRBD2. CDR3 length: 14 amino acids. J was trimmed by 1 base and V by 2 bases; bases with no gene match: 0. The germline gives CDR1 NNHNN, CDR2 SYGAGS (reference sequence). The sequenced part of the CDR3 DNA is TGTGCCAGCGGTGAGGACTGGAACTATGCTGAGCAGTTC. Translated, it gives CASGEDWNYAEQF. The whole CDR3 is CASGEDWNYAEQFF.

This clone showed up just a few times. Mouse gene names and germline throughout. The sequence runs out 1 residue before the end of the CDR3; the remainder is reconstructed from the germline J gene. V is TRBV13-1 and J is TRBJ1-5, with D unclear. This CDR3 has 11 residues. V was shortened by 0 bases and J by 8 bases, with 3 bases between the two germline ends. The germline CDR1 and CDR2 sequences are NSHNY and SYGAGN. CDR3 bases read: TGTGCCAGCAGTGATGGGGAGGCTCCGCTT. Protein product: CASSDGEAPL. The full CDR3 protein reads CASSDGEAPLF.

As regards this clone: The gene names here belong to mouse. The CDR3 sequence is CASGGPGQGADTQYF. CDR3 bases read: TGTGCCAGCGGTGGGCCGGGACAGGGGGCTGACACCCAGTAC. The chain joins TRBV13-2 to TRBJ2-5, with 12 bases fitting TRBD1. The sequence runs out 1 residue before the end of the CDR3; the remainder is reconstructed from the germline J gene. The germline V gene encodes CDR1 NNHNN and CDR2 SYGAGS (reference sequence). V was pared by 3 bases and J by 6 bases, with 5 bases of the junction left unmatched. The CDR3 runs to 15 residues.

Points on this clone: The gene symbols are mouse symbols. The read finishes 1 residue shy of the CDR3 end, and the germline J gene is used to complete it. The rearrangement uses TRBV2 and TRBJ2-3; no clear D gene. V was cut by 0 bases and J by 0 bases, with 10 bases left in between. This CDR3 comprises 16 residues. Germline CDR1 LGHNA, CDR2 YSYQKL. CDR3 in amino acids: CASSQDHTSSAETLYF. The covered CDR3 bases are TGTGCCAGCAGCCAAGATCACACATCTAGTGCAGAAACGCTGTAT.

Worth noting for this clone: Gene names refer to mouse genes. The read is 1 residue too short to cover the CDR3 end, so that end is filled in from the germline J gene. The sample holds other DNA sequences that translate to the same CDR3. The V gene is TRBV31, the J gene TRBJ1-2, with TRBD1 identical over 8 bases. CDR1 and CDR2 from the germline V gene are GKSSPN and SITVG. V trimming: 3 bases; J trimming: 0 bases; junction bases outside the gene matches: 0. This CDR3 comprises 13 residues. The sequenced part of the CDR3 DNA is TGTGCCTGGAGACAGGGGGCAAACTCCGACTACACC. Its protein is CAWRQGANSDYT. The entire CDR3 sequence reads CAWRQGANSDYTF. Full variable domain (rest looked up from reference TRBV31 and TRBJ1-2): AQTIHQWPVAEIKAVGSPLSLGCTIKGKSSPNLYWYWQATGGTLQQLFYSITVGQVESVVQLNLSASRPKDDQFILSTEKLLLSHSGFYLCAWRQGANSDYTFGSGTRLLVI.

Note on this clone: Genes and germline are mouse. From the germline J gene comes the end of the CDR3, since the read stops 1 residue before it. V gene TRBV5 combines with J gene TRBJ2-5; D possibly corresponds to TRBD1 (6 bases). In germline, CDR1 is LGHNA, CDR2 YNLKQL (reference sequence). This CDR3 comprises 14 residues. The V end was cut by 0 bases, the J end by 4 bases, with 8 bases between. CDR3 amino acids: CASSQDRGKDTQYF. The sequenced part of the CDR3 DNA is TGTGCCAGCAGCCAAGATAGGGGGAAAGACACCCAGTAC.

In the case of this clone: Mouse gene names and germline throughout. The read is 1 residue too short to cover the CDR3 end, so that end is filled in from the germline J gene. The V gene is TRBV13-2, the J gene TRBJ1-4; TRBD1 aligns across 10 bases. There are 15 residues in the CDR3. Germline loops: CDR1 NNHNN, CDR2 SYGAGS (reference sequence). J gave up 3 bases and V 3 bases, and 2 bases lay outside the gene matches. CDR3 loop: CASGVTGGANERLFF. The CDR3 bases that were read are TGTGCCAGCGGTGTGACAGGGGGCGCCAACGAAAGATTATTT.

On this clone itself: The gene names given are mouse names. The read ends 1 residue before the CDR3 terminus; that terminus is restored from the germline J gene. This chain links TRBV31 with TRBJ2-1, with 8 bases identical to TRBD2. This CDR3 is 15 amino acids long. Germline V gene lookup returns CDR1 GKSSPN and CDR2 SITVG. The V segment lost 0 bases and the J segment 3 bases; nucleotides outside the gene matches: 4. The CDR3: CAWSLNGGVYAEQFF. CDR3 DNA, as far as it was read: TGTGCCTGGAGTCTAAATGGGGGGGTCTATGCTGAGCAGTTC.

On this clone itself: Gene labels here are mouse ones. Read data end 1 residue before the CDR3 end; the end is taken from the germline J gene. This chain uses TRBV13-1 with TRBJ2-7, with TRBD1 matching 9 bases. The CDR3 has 16 amino acids. The germline CDR1 and CDR2 sequences are NSHNY and SYGAGN. The V and J ends lost 2 bases and 2 bases, in that order; junction bases with no gene match: 8. The covered CDR3 bases are TGTGCCAGCAGTGACCCCGGGACAGGGAGGACCTATGAACAGTAC. Residues: CASSDPGTGRTYEQY. The full CDR3 sequence reads CASSDPGTGRTYEQYF.

Remarks on this clone: Gene labels here are mouse ones. The read stops 1 residue short of the end of the CDR3; the missing end is completed from the germline J gene. V is TRBV5 and J is TRBJ2-7, with 10 nucleotides matching TRBD2. With V trimmed by 1 base and J by 7 bases, 4 bases remained unmatched. The CDR3 runs 14 residues. Germline CDR1 is LGHNA and CDR2 is YNLKQL (reference sequence). CDR3 amino acids: CASSQGTGGGEQYF. The part of the CDR3 DNA that was read is TGTGCCAGCAGCCAAGGGACTGGGGGTGGGGAACAGTAC.

This clone was counted between two and nine times. The genes are named according to mouse. The CDR3 goes on 1 residue after the read ends, and that part is filled in from the germline J gene. The rearrangement joins TRBV13-1 to TRBJ1-2; D uncertain. The V end lost 0 bases, the J end lost 0 bases, and 6 bases lay between the germline ends. This CDR3 comprises 14 residues. Germline CDR1 reads NSHNY; CDR2 reads SYGAGN. Partial CDR3 DNA: TGTGCCAGCAGTGATGGGGAAGCAAACTCCGACTACACC. It yields the protein CASSDGEANSDYT. The whole CDR3 reads CASSDGEANSDYTF.

This clone came up once. Gene names follow the mouse nomenclature. The CDR3 goes on 1 residue after the read ends, and that part is filled in from the germline J gene. V is TRBV24 and J is TRBJ1-4; 7 nucleotides match TRBD1. The germline V gene encodes CDR1 KGHTA and CDR2 FRNEEI. The CDR3 runs to 15 residues. Trimming cost V 8 bases and J 0 bases; bases outside gene matches: 6. The CDR3 spells CASANRGISNERLFF. The sequenced CDR3 bases are TGTGCCAGCGCAAACAGGGGTATTTCCAACGAAAGATTATTT.

A note on this clone: Mouse names are used for the genes. The covered CDR3 bases are TGTGCCAGCAGCCAAGGACAGGGGGCAAACACCGGGCAGCTCTAC. Protein: CASSQGQGANTGQLY. The whole CDR3 protein is CASSQGQGANTGQLYF. The chain is built from TRBV5 and TRBJ2-2, with 9 positions matching TRBD1. The CDR3 is cut off 1 residue early in the read; its end comes from the germline J gene. The CDR3 totals 16 residues. CDR1 is LGHNA, CDR2 YNLKQL, per germline (reference sequence). Unmatched junction bases numbered 0, after V lost 1 base and J lost 0 bases.

Turning to this clone: Gene and germline names: mouse. The read terminates 1 residue before the CDR3 end, so the remaining end is supplied by the germline J gene. The rearrangement links TRBV5 to TRBJ1-4, with D hard to call. Germline CDR1 LGHNA, CDR2 YNLKQL (reference sequence). V dropped 0 bases and J dropped 5 bases, with 4 bases sitting between them. The CDR3 has 13 residues. The CDR3: CASSQEGNERLFF. Incomplete CDR3 DNA: TGTGCCAGCAGCCAAGAGGGGAACGAAAGATTATTT.

To note about this clone: Mouse gene names and germline throughout. Read coverage stops 1 residue before the CDR3 terminus; the germline J gene supplies the remainder. The genes are TRBV29 and TRBJ2-7, with 10 bases identical to TRBD1. V shed 3 bases, J shed 5 bases, and the junction held 1 base outside the gene matches. Germline values: CDR1 MSHET, CDR2 SYDVDS. The CDR3 runs 13 residues. Partial CDR3 DNA: TGTGCTAGCAGTTTTGGGACAGGGGATGAACAGTAC. It yields the protein CASSFGTGDEQY. The complete CDR3 reads CASSFGTGDEQYF.

Points on this clone: Any gene name here is a mouse gene name. The DNA ends 1 residue before the CDR3 does, and the rest of the CDR3 is filled in from the germline J gene. V is TRBV5 and J is TRBJ2-7, with 11 bases that match TRBD2. CDR1 is LGHNA and CDR2 is YNLKQL in the germline V gene (reference sequence). The CDR3 contains 15 residues. Germline trimming cut 4 bases from V and 0 bases from J; bases unmatched to any gene: 2. The covered CDR3 bases are TGTGCCAGCAGCCGCGACTGGGGGGGCTCCTATGAACAGTAC. This sequence encodes CASSRDWGGSYEQY. From start to end, the CDR3 is CASSRDWGGSYEQYF.